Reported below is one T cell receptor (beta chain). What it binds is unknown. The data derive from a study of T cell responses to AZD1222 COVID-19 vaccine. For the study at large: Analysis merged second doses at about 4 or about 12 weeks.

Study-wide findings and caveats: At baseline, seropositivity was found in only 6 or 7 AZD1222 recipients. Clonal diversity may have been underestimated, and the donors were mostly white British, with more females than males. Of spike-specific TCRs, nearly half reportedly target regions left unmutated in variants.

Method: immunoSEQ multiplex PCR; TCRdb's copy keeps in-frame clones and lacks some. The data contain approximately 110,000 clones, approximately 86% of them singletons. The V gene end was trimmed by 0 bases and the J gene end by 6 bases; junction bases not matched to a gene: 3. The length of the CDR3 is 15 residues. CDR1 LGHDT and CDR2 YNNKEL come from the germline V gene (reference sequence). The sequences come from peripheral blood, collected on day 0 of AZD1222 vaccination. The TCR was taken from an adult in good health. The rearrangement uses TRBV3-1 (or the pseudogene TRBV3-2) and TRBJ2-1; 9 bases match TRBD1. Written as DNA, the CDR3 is TGTGCCAGCAGCCAAGAGGGACAGGGTCGCAATGAGCAGTTCTTC. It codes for CASSQEGQGRNEQFF.